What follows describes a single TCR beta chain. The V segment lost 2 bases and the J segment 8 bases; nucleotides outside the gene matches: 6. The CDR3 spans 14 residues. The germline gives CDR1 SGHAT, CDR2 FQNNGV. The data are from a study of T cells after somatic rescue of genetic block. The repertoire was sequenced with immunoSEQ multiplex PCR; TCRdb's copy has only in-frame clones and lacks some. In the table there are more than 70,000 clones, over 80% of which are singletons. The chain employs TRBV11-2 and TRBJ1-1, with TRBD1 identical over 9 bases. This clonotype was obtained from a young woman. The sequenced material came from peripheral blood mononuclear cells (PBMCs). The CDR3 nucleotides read TGTGCCAGCAGCTTAACCCAAGGGACAGGGGAAGCTTTCTTT. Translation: CASSLTQGTGEAFF.